Each of the 28 T cell receptor beta chains below was sequenced from the same sample in a study of cytotoxic CD8 clonotypes in ibrutinib-treated CLL. Using immunoSEQ multiplex PCR, the repertoire was profiled, and TCRdb retains in-frame clones only, with some absent. The sample comprises hundreds of thousands of clones, more than 70% of which are singletons, and more than 9.5% rests with the top ten. This specimen consisted of PBMCs, obtained after 12 months of ibrutinib treatment. The receptors stem from a human donor with chronic lymphocytic leukemia.

The sample holds one count of this clone. The gene calls are TRBV19 and TRBJ1-5; D might be TRBD1 (5 bases). Per germline, CDR1 LNHDA and CDR2 SQIVND (reference sequence). The CDR3 consists of 17 residues. V lost 5 bases and J lost 0, with 17 bases in between. CDR3 nucleotides: TGTGCCAGTAGTGGTTTTCAGGGCTCCCTTAGCAATCAGCCCCAGCATTTT. The encoded protein is CASSGFQGSLSNQPQHF.

The chain carries TRBV9 and TRBJ2-3; 7 nucleotides agree with TRBD2. The CDR3 extends over 15 amino acids. V gave up 4 bases and J gave up 1 base; unmatched junction bases: 6. Germline V gene data show CDR1 as SGDLS and CDR2 as YYNGEE. CDR3 sequence (DNA): TGTGCCAGCAGCCTTCGGCTAGCGGGCACAGATACGCAGTATTTT. It codes for CASSLRLAGTDTQYF.

This clone appeared a few times. The genes are TRBV6-1 and TRBJ2-2; 8 nucleotides agree with TRBD1. With V trimmed by 7 bases and J by 2 bases, 6 bases remained unmatched. In germline, CDR1 is MNHNS, CDR2 SASEGT. The CDR3 covers 15 residues. The CDR3 here is CASTRDRTNTGELFF. In DNA, the CDR3 is TGTGCCAGCACTAGGGACAGGACCAACACCGGGGAGCTGTTTTTT.

The gene calls are TRBV28 and TRBJ1-1; tentatively, D is TRBD1 (6 bases). The CDR3 covers 14 residues. Germline CDR1 reads MDHEN; CDR2 reads SYDVKM. V gave up 3 bases and J gave up 0 bases, with 8 bases separating them. The CDR3 coding sequence is TGTGCCAGCAGTTTGGGGGGCTTGAACACTGAAGCTTTCTTT. It codes for CASSLGGLNTEAFF.

The chain has TRBV7-2 and TRBJ1-5; D possibly corresponds to TRBD1 (5 bases). The CDR3 is made up of 17 amino acids. CDR1 and CDR2 (germline): SGHTA, FQGNSA. Between the trimmed V and J ends, which lost 5 bases and 7 bases, there was a span of 24 bases. The CDR3 DNA sequence: TGTGCCAGCAGCCCAGGGTTTAGGGGCCAGCTTGGACAGCCCCAGCATTTT. As protein: CASSPGFRGQLGQPQHF.

This clone has a single count. The rearrangement joins TRBV19 to TRBJ2-3; D possibly corresponds to TRBD2 (6 bases). V shed 5 bases and J shed 9 bases, with 18 bases lying between them. The CDR3 contains 14 residues. Germline CDR1 is LNHDA and CDR2 is SQIVND (reference sequence). The CDR3 DNA sequence: TGTGCCAGTAGTTTGGGACTGACCCAGCAGACGCAGTATTTT. This translates into CASSLGLTQQTQYF.

J is TRBJ2-5 and V is TRBV30; D is perhaps TRBD2 (7 bases). This CDR3 is built from 14 residues. Trimming left V 6 bases short and J 5 bases short, with 19 bases between. Germline V gene data show CDR1 as GTSNPN and CDR2 as SVGIG (reference sequence). CDR3 protein: CACIQTGGAETQYF. In nucleotides, the CDR3 is TGTGCCTGTATTCAGACTGGGGGGGCGGAGACCCAGTACTTC. The variable domain in full, with the rest retrieved from reference TRBV30 and TRBJ2-5, is SQTIHQWPATLVQPVGSPLSLECTVEGTSNPNLYWYRQAAGRGLQLLFYSVGIGQISSEVPQNLSASRPQDRQFILSSKKLLLSDSGFYLCACIQTGGAETQYFGPGTRLLVL.

This clone counts as medium-sized. The rearrangement joins TRBV25-1 to TRBJ1-6; D remains unclear. The CDR3 extends over 14 amino acids. With 3 bases removed from V and 6 bases from J, the gap between germline ends came to 9 bases. Germline CDR1 is MGHDK and CDR2 is SYGVNS. In DNA form, the CDR3 reads TGTGCCAGCAGTGACCAGTACCCTAATTCACCCCTCCACTTT. This encodes CASSDQYPNSPLHF.

The table lists this clone with a count of one. This rearrangement joins TRBV5-1 to TRBJ2-5; D is undetermined. The CDR3 spans 12 residues. Trimming shortened V by 4 bases and J by 2 bases, and 6 bases separated the two germline ends. The V gene's germline CDR1 is SGHRS and CDR2 YFSETQ. The CDR3: CASSPLQETQYF. The CDR3 coding sequence is TGCGCCAGCAGCCCACTTCAAGAGACCCAGTACTTC.

The rearrangement uses TRBV7-9 and TRBJ2-3, with TRBD1 identical over 8 bases. CDR3 size: 12 residues. CDR1 is SEHNR, CDR2 FQNEAQ, per germline (reference sequence). V lost 4 bases to trimming and J lost 7 bases; unmatched junction nucleotides: 1. Here the CDR3 reads CASSSGGHTQYF. The DNA of the CDR3 is TGTGCCAGCAGCTCAGGGGGCCATACGCAGTATTTT.

CDR3 loop: CASSLTHSSFTEAFF. The CDR3 nucleotides are TGTGCCAGCAGCTTAACTCACAGTTCTTTTACTGAAGCTTTCTTT. The chain couples TRBV7-3 to TRBJ1-1; no clear D gene. V dropped 0 bases and J dropped 5 bases, with 13 bases sitting between them. The CDR3 loop spans 15 amino acids. From germline, CDR1 is SGHTA and CDR2 FQGTGA.

This clone was counted a few times. J is TRBJ1-4 and V is TRBV5-5; possible D gene TRBD1, 5 bases. In germline, CDR1 is SGHKS, CDR2 YYEKEE (reference sequence). The CDR3 runs 14 residues. The V gene lost 5 bases and the J gene lost 3 bases, with 11 bases spanning the gap. The CDR3 DNA sequence: TGTGCCAGCAGTCAAAAGGGGCCTAATGAAAAACTGTTTTTT. It is translated as CASSQKGPNEKLFF.

Here the CDR3 DNA reads TGTGCCAGCAGTGAAGCTGCCAAAGGGACTGAAGCTTTCTTT. Its translation: CASSEAAKGTEAFF. J is TRBJ1-1 and V is TRBV6-1; no definite D call. CDR1 and CDR2 from the germline V gene are MNHNS and SASEGT. V dropped 0 bases and J dropped 5 bases, with 10 bases sitting between them. This CDR3 has 14 amino acids.

V usage is TRBV6-5 and J usage is TRBJ2-3; D remains unclear. Trimming took off 5 bases at V and 4 bases at J, with 16 bases between the two ends. Germline assignment: CDR1 MNHEY and CDR2 SVGAGI. The CDR3 loop spans 15 amino acids. CDR3 coding DNA: TGTGCCAGCAGTCCAATATCGGGTCCGTCAGATACGCAGTATTTT. Protein sequence: CASSPISGPSDTQYF.

The gene calls are TRBV6-5 and TRBJ2-7; the match to TRBD2 covers 7 bases. Unmatched junction bases numbered 8, after V lost 6 bases and J lost 6 bases. This CDR3 is 13 amino acids long. CDR1 is MNHEY and CDR2 is SVGAGI in the germline V gene. CDR3 DNA: TGTGCCAGCAGACTAGCGCTCGCCACCGAGCAGTACTTC. Its protein product is CASRLALATEQYF.

This clone was recorded only once. The same CDR3 also results from other DNA sequences found in this sample. The chain carries TRBV6-5 and TRBJ2-5, with 9 nucleotides matching TRBD1. V was pared by 0 bases and J by 4 bases, with 0 bases of the junction left unmatched. Germline V lookup: CDR1 MNHEY, CDR2 SVGAGI. The CDR3 spans 14 residues. Here the CDR3 DNA reads TGTGCCAGCAGTTACTCGGGACAGGGAGAGACCCAGTACTTC. Encoded protein: CASSYSGQGETQYF.

The gene calls are TRBV6-1 and TRBJ2-7; tentative D call: TRBD2 (6 bases). CDR1 is MNHNS and CDR2 is SASEGT in the germline V gene. The CDR3 is 14 residues long. Trimming removed 1 base at V and 6 bases at J, with 13 bases between. In DNA form, the CDR3 reads TGTGCCAGCAGTGAAGTGGAGGGAGCGCGCGAGCAGTACTTC. It translates to CASSEVEGAREQYF.

This chain connects TRBV27 to TRBJ2-7; a possible D gene is TRBD2 (6 bases). The CDR3 length is 17 residues. Between the trimmed V and J ends, which lost 5 bases and 0 bases, there was a span of 20 bases. CDR1 and CDR2 (germline): MNHEY, SMNVEV (reference sequence). As DNA, the CDR3 is TGTGCCAGCAGTCTCAACCTTGGGACGGGAGACTCCTACGAGCAGTACTTC. It translates to CASSLNLGTGDSYEQYF.

The chain carries TRBV4-1 and TRBJ2-1, with 7 bases fitting TRBD1. V shed 0 bases, J shed 7 bases, and the junction held 9 bases outside the gene matches. Germline V gives CDR1 MGHRA, CDR2 YSYEKL. The length of the CDR3 is 16 residues. The CDR3 DNA reads TGCGCCAGCAGCCAAGATTACGGACAGGTCAGGAATGAGCAGTTCTTC. Encoded protein: CASSQDYGQVRNEQFF.

This clone was found a few times. The chain links TRBV5-1 to TRBJ1-3; a weak D match, TRBD1 (5 bases). CDR1 and CDR2 (germline): SGHRS, YFSETQ. The length of the CDR3 is 14 residues. V was pared by 0 bases and J by 4 bases, with 8 bases between. The CDR3 DNA follows: TGCGCCAGCAGCTTGGCGGGGGTCGGAAACACCATATATTTT. Encoded protein: CASSLAGVGNTIYF.

The J gene is TRBJ2-7, the V gene TRBV19; D might be TRBD2 (5 bases). Trimming took 6 bases from V and 5 from J, leaving 20 bases between them. CDR3 size: 15 residues. Germline values: CDR1 LNHDA, CDR2 SQIVND (reference sequence). The CDR3 coding sequence is TGTGCCAGTAGCCGAACCGGGAACATCGGCGACGAGCAGTACTTC. Its translation is CASSRTGNIGDEQYF.

This clone is deemed medium-sized (0.01 to 0.1%). V and J are TRBV19 and TRBJ1-2; D not certain. Per the germline V gene, CDR1 is LNHDA and CDR2 is SQIVND (reference sequence). There are 12 residues in the CDR3. Trimming pared 8 bases from V and 2 bases from J, leaving 9 bases between. The CDR3 DNA reads as TGTGCCAGTGCTCTGGGGAACTATGGCTACACCTTC. Translation gives CASALGNYGYTF.

The rearrangement uses TRBV7-3 and TRBJ2-1; maybe TRBD1 (6 bases). There are 15 residues in the CDR3. Germline-derived CDR1 and CDR2 are SGHTA and FQGTGA. The ends were cut back, 3 bases at V and 5 bases at J, with 14 bases in the middle. The CDR3 DNA is TGTGCCAGCAGCTTGTCCGCAGGGGTAAACAATGAGCAGTTCTTC. Its translation is CASSLSAGVNNEQFF.

The chain has TRBV11-2 and TRBJ1-5, with unresolved D. CDR1 SGHAT and CDR2 FQNNGV come from the germline V gene. V was trimmed by 3 bases and J by 5 bases, leaving 8 bases between them. This CDR3 spans 13 amino acids. CDR3 in amino acids: CASSFQEYQPQHF. The CDR3 coding sequence is TGTGCCAGCAGCTTCCAGGAGTATCAGCCCCAGCATTTT.

This clone showed up just once. CDR3 in DNA: TGTGCCAGCAAAGCGGGAAACACCGGGGAGCTGTTTTTT. Its protein is CASKAGNTGELFF. The chain combines TRBV11-2 with TRBJ2-2; the match to TRBD2 covers 7 bases. The CDR3 consists of 13 residues. In germline, CDR1 is SGHAT, CDR2 FQNNGV. V gave up 7 bases and J gave up 2 bases; unmatched junction bases: 1.

V gene TRBV11-2 combines with J gene TRBJ2-7, with TRBD1 matching over 9 bases. J gave up 2 bases and V 3 bases, and 2 bases lay outside the gene matches. Germline CDR1 reads SGHAT; CDR2 reads FQNNGV. The CDR3 spans 14 residues. The CDR3 protein is CASSFDRGAYEQYF. The CDR3 nucleotides are TGTGCCAGCAGCTTTGACAGGGGGGCCTACGAGCAGTACTTC.

The J gene is TRBJ2-1, the V gene TRBV28; D ambiguous. The germline gives CDR1 MDHEN, CDR2 SYDVKM. This CDR3 has 15 amino acids. V lost 3 bases, J lost 0 bases, and 9 bases lay in between. CDR3 sequence: CASSFRRYSYNEQFF. The CDR3 nucleotides are TGTGCCAGCAGTTTTCGGCGATACTCCTACAATGAGCAGTTCTTC.

V and J are TRBV18 and TRBJ2-2, with a weak D call TRBD2 (6 bases). The CDR3 length is 16 residues. The germline gives CDR1 KGHSH, CDR2 LQKENI. V lost 2 bases and J 6 bases, leaving 16 bases between the germline ends. CDR3 sequence (DNA): TGTGCCAGCTCACCAAGGAGGGCTGACTCTCCCGGGGAGCTGTTTTTT. It translates to CASSPRRADSPGELFF. The full variable domain, with the rest looked up from reference TRBV18 and TRBJ2-2, is NAGVMQNPRHLVRRRGQEARLRCSPMKGHSHVYWYRQLPEEGLKFMVYLQKENIIDESGMPKERFSAEFPKEGPSILRIQQVVRGDSAAYFCASSPRRADSPGELFFGEGSRLTVL.